The 32 T cell receptor beta chains listed next were all sequenced from one sample in a study of T cell responses to AZD1222 COVID-19 vaccine. Data came from immunoSEQ multiplex PCR; TCRdb stores just in-frame clones and leaves some out. The sample holds about 60,000 clones, over 60% seen once. The starting material was peripheral blood, obtained 28 days after the second AZD1222 dose. These receptor sequences come from an adult who received the AZD1222 COVID-19 vaccine.

This clone has just one count. V gene TRBV19 combines with J gene TRBJ1-5; possibly TRBD1 for D (5 bases). With 3 bases removed from V and 4 bases from J, the gap between germline ends came to 16 bases. The CDR3 consists of 16 residues. Per the germline V gene, CDR1 is LNHDA and CDR2 is SQIVND (reference sequence). This CDR3 is CASSIGRVRTNQPQHF. The CDR3 DNA sequence: TGTGCCAGTAGTATCGGCAGGGTGAGGACAAATCAGCCCCAGCATTTT.

V usage is TRBV28 and J usage is TRBJ2-7; D not certain. In germline, CDR1 is MDHEN, CDR2 SYDVKM. This CDR3 is built from 12 residues. Trimming cost V 6 bases and J 0 bases, with 6 bases left between them. CDR3 region: CASRTSSYEQYF. The CDR3 DNA is TGTGCCAGCAGGACAAGCTCCTACGAGCAGTACTTC.

V is TRBV9 and J is TRBJ2-7; perhaps TRBD2 as D (5 bases). The CDR3 covers 15 residues. CDR1 and CDR2 (germline): SGDLS, YYNGEE. The V and J ends lost 3 bases and 2 bases respectively, with 15 bases between them. Written as DNA, the CDR3 is TGTGCCAGCAGCGAGGGAGCCGTCGACGCCTACGAGCAGTACTTC. Translated, it gives CASSEGAVDAYEQYF.

The J gene is TRBJ1-4, the V gene TRBV6-5, with D perhaps matching TRBD1 (6 bases). V was clipped by 10 bases and J by 8 bases, with 17 bases between them. Germline V gene lookup returns CDR1 MNHEY and CDR2 SVGAGI. The CDR3 extends over 13 amino acids. The CDR3 sequence is CATTGGAGEKLFF. CDR3 in DNA: TGTGCCACCACCGGGGGCGCGGGAGAAAAACTGTTTTTT.

The rearrangement joins TRBV29-1 to TRBJ1-1; D may be TRBD1 (5 bases). CDR1 is SQVTM and CDR2 is ANQGSEA in the germline V gene. The V gene lost 1 base and the J gene lost 2 bases, with 23 bases spanning the gap. The CDR3 spans 18 residues. The CDR3 is CSVEVFGLSGPLNTEAFF. The CDR3 DNA sequence: TGCAGCGTTGAAGTGTTTGGTCTTTCGGGGCCCCTTAACACTGAAGCTTTCTTT. The full variable domain, with the rest looked up from reference TRBV29-1 and TRBJ1-1, is SAVISQKPSRDICQRGTSLTIQCQVDSQVTMMFWYRQQPGQSLTLIATANQGSEATYESGFVIDKFPISRPNLTFSTLTVSNMSPEDSSIYLCSVEVFGLSGPLNTEAFFGQGTRLTVV.

In its sample, this clone was seen a few times. CDR3 residues: CASKTTSGRMNTEAFF. In DNA form, the CDR3 reads TGTGCCAGCAAAACAACATCGGGACGAATGAACACTGAAGCTTTCTTT. V usage is TRBV28 and J usage is TRBJ1-1, with a weak D call TRBD1 (5 bases). The CDR3 is 16 amino acids. Germline CDR1 reads MDHEN; CDR2 reads SYDVKM. The V end lost 7 bases, the J end lost 0 bases, and 18 bases lay between the germline ends.

This chain connects TRBV19 to TRBJ1-3, with D possibly being TRBD1 (5 bases). Germline V gives CDR1 LNHDA, CDR2 SQIVND (reference sequence). The CDR3 length is 16 residues. V lost 6 bases and J 1 base, leaving 16 bases between the germline ends. The CDR3 DNA is TGTGCCAGTAGCAGATACCGGGACTCGTCTGGAAACACCATATATTTT. Translating it yields CASSRYRDSSGNTIYF.

The chain is built from TRBV28 and TRBJ1-5; 7 bases agree with TRBD1. After removal of 10 bases from V and 3 bases from J, the junction contained 9 bases not matched to a gene. Germline loops: CDR1 MDHEN, CDR2 SYDVKM. This CDR3 has 14 residues. In DNA form, the CDR3 reads TGTGCCATCTCAACCGGGACAGTCAATCAGCCCCAGCATTTT. It translates to CAISTGTVNQPQHF.

The CDR3 DNA reads TGTGCCAGCAGTGTACAACAGGGAGCTCGCTACGAGCAGTACTTC. Translation: CASSVQQGARYEQYF. The J gene is TRBJ2-7, the V gene TRBV28; D may be TRBD1 (6 bases). Trimming pared 5 bases from V and 3 bases from J, leaving 17 bases between. Germline V gives CDR1 MDHEN, CDR2 SYDVKM. There are 15 residues in the CDR3.

The chain has TRBV3-1 (or the pseudogene TRBV3-2) and TRBJ1-2; 7 bases line up with TRBD1. CDR1 is LGHDT and CDR2 is YNNKEL in the germline V gene (reference sequence). The CDR3 is made up of 14 amino acids. Germline trimming cut 0 bases from V and 7 bases from J; bases unmatched to any gene: 5. As DNA, the CDR3 is TGTGCCAGCAGCCAAGATAACACAGGGGTTGGCTACACCTTC. Translated, it gives CASSQDNTGVGYTF.

The J gene is TRBJ1-1, the V gene TRBV24-1, with TRBD1 as a possible D gene (5 bases). The CDR3 extends over 13 amino acids. V dropped 9 bases and J dropped 3 bases, with 13 bases sitting between them. CDR1 is KGHDR, CDR2 SFDVKD, per germline. Here the CDR3 DNA reads TGTGCCACCCGGGACCAAACTTACACTGAAGCTTTCTTT. It translates to CATRDQTYTEAFF.

The chain has TRBV5-6 and TRBJ1-1; 7 positions agree with TRBD1. Germline loops: CDR1 SGHDT, CDR2 YYEEEE. The CDR3 extends over 16 amino acids. Trimming removed 4 bases from V and 0 bases from J; junction bases left unmatched: 9. The CDR3 loop is CASSRDRALMNTEAFF. DNA for the CDR3: TGTGCCAGCAGCCGAGACAGGGCCCTCATGAACACTGAAGCTTTCTTT.

The chain carries TRBV3-1 (or the pseudogene TRBV3-2) and TRBJ1-2; TRBD1 is a possible D gene (5 bases). Germline V gene sequence: CDR1 LGHDT, CDR2 YNNKEL (reference sequence). The CDR3 totals 15 residues. Trimming pared 4 bases from V and 0 bases from J, leaving 12 bases between. The CDR3 nucleotides read TGTGCCAGCAGCCTATCGGCCAGGGCTAACTATGGCTACACCTTC. Protein product: CASSLSARANYGYTF.

This chain connects TRBV30 to TRBJ2-7; TRBD2 aligns across 8 bases. Germline V gene data show CDR1 as GTSNPN and CDR2 as SVGIG (reference sequence). Germline trimming cut 0 bases from V and 1 base from J; bases unmatched to any gene: 5. This CDR3 comprises 15 residues. Written as DNA, the CDR3 is TGTGCCTGGAGTGTCGGGGGGGCCAATTCCTACGAGCAGTACTTC. This sequence encodes CAWSVGGANSYEQYF.

The count of this clone is one. This chain uses TRBV12-3 or TRBV12-4 with TRBJ1-2; D perhaps matches TRBD1 (5 bases). CDR3 length equals 13 residues. V lost 6 bases to trimming and J lost 7 bases, with 15 bases between them. CDR3 sequence (DNA): TGTGCCAGCAGGATACAGGACGAAGGTGGCTACACCTTC. It translates to CASRIQDEGGYTF.

J is TRBJ2-1 and V is TRBV6-1; the D is unclear. V was pared by 3 bases and J by 7 bases, with 10 bases between. The CDR3 is 13 amino acids. CDR1 is MNHNS and CDR2 is SASEGT in the germline V gene. The CDR3 bases are TGTGCCAGCAGTGACGAAGAAATAAATGAGCAGTTCTTC. It encodes CASSDEEINEQFF.

The rearrangement uses TRBV18 and TRBJ1-5; D uncertain. The germline V and J ends were trimmed by 2 bases and 6 bases, with 8 bases remaining between them. Germline CDR1 is KGHSH and CDR2 is LQKENI. The length of the CDR3 is 13 residues. The CDR3 loop reads CASSPDISQPQHF. In nucleotides, the CDR3 is TGTGCCAGCTCACCAGACATAAGTCAGCCCCAGCATTTT.

The CDR3 loop reads CASSWTENTEAFF. CDR3 DNA: TGTGCCAGCAGCTGGACAGAGAACACTGAAGCTTTCTTT. The rearrangement uses TRBV11-2 and TRBJ1-1, with D maybe TRBD1 (6 bases). Looked up from germline, CDR1 is SGHAT and CDR2 is FQNNGV. CDR3 length: 13 amino acids. The ends were cut back, 4 bases at V and 1 base at J, with 7 bases in the middle.

This clone occurred a few times. The chain links TRBV6-4 to TRBJ2-2, with D possibly called TRBD1 or TRBD2 (5 bases each). The V and J ends lost 7 bases and 3 bases respectively, with 21 bases between them. Germline lookup yields CDR1 MRHNA and CDR2 SNTAGT. The CDR3 runs 17 residues. CDR3 in amino acids: CASIEGPGRFYTGELFF. The CDR3 region has the DNA TGTGCCAGCATAGAGGGACCCGGCCGGTTTTACACCGGGGAGCTGTTTTTT.

The chain employs TRBV6-5 and TRBJ1-1, with D maybe TRBD1 (5 bases). The CDR3 covers 16 residues. Trimming shortened V by 3 bases and J by 0 bases, and 14 bases separated the two germline ends. CDR1 and CDR2 (germline): MNHEY, SVGAGI. CDR3 in amino acids: CASSYHPQGVNTEAFF. The CDR3 region has the DNA TGTGCCAGCAGTTATCACCCGCAGGGCGTGAACACTGAAGCTTTCTTT.

CDR3 in DNA: TGTGCCAGCAGCTTATTGTTAGGGGGGCAGGAGACCCAGTACTTC. Its translation: CASSLLLGGQETQYF. V is TRBV7-2 and J is TRBJ2-5; D tentatively fits TRBD1 or TRBD2 (6 bases each). The CDR3 extends over 15 amino acids. Germline V gene lookup returns CDR1 SGHTA and CDR2 FQGNSA. V lost 2 bases, J lost 5 bases, and 15 bases lay in between.

This sequence joins TRBV11-2 and TRBJ2-1; D is ambiguous. This CDR3 has 17 amino acids. From germline, CDR1 is SGHAT and CDR2 FQNNGV. The V end was cut by 1 base, the J end by 0 bases, with 13 bases between. CDR3 bases: TGTGCCAGCAGCTTAGTGGTGGGTCGGTACTCCTACAATGAGCAGTTCTTC. Translation: CASSLVVGRYSYNEQFF. Combining the CDR3 with reference TRBV11-2 and TRBJ2-1 gives the whole variable domain EAGVAQSPRYKIIEKRQSVAFWCNPISGHATLYWYQQILGQGPKLLIQFQNNGVVDDSQLPKDRFSAERLKGVDSTLKIQPAKLEDSAVYLCASSLVVGRYSYNEQFFGPGTRLTVL.

This clone occurred a few times. The chain recombines TRBV2 with TRBJ2-4; no clear D gene. Per the germline V gene, CDR1 is SNHLY and CDR2 is FYNNEI. The germline V and J ends were trimmed by 4 bases and 9 bases, with 13 bases remaining between them. This CDR3 is 13 amino acids long. The CDR3 reads CASSVKVEAIQYF. The DNA for the CDR3 is TGTGCCAGCAGTGTGAAGGTAGAAGCCATTCAGTACTTC.

This chain joins TRBV24-1 and TRBJ2-3; 10 bases are a match to TRBD2. The germline V gene has CDR1 KGHDR and CDR2 SFDVKD. V dropped 1 base and J dropped 2; count of bases not matched to a gene: 2. This CDR3 is built from 16 residues. CDR3: CATSDFTSGITDTQYF. In DNA form, the CDR3 reads TGTGCCACCAGTGATTTCACTAGCGGGATCACAGATACGCAGTATTTT.

This chain links TRBV29-1 with TRBJ1-2, with 9 nucleotides matching TRBD1. J gave up 4 bases and V 4 bases, and 1 base lay outside the gene matches. CDR3 length: 12 residues. Looked up from germline, CDR1 is SQVTM and CDR2 is ANQGSEA. The CDR3 bases are TGCAGCGTTGGGACAGGGGCCTATGGCTACACCTTC. This sequence encodes CSVGTGAYGYTF.

This chain links TRBV24-1 with TRBJ1-2; the match to TRBD1 covers 10 bases. This CDR3 spans 15 amino acids. V trimming: 3 bases; J trimming: 6 bases; junction bases outside the gene matches: 6. Germline loops: CDR1 KGHDR, CDR2 SFDVKD. CDR3 DNA sequence: TGTGCCACCAGTGATCCCCCGACAGGGGGCGATGGCTACACCTTC. Translated: CATSDPPTGGDGYTF.

The V gene is TRBV4-1, the J gene TRBJ1-1; TRBD1 agrees at 7 bases. V lost 3 bases to trimming and J lost 1 base; unmatched junction nucleotides: 8. The CDR3 is 16 residues long. Germline V gene sequence: CDR1 MGHRA, CDR2 YSYEKL. CDR3 protein: CASSQERQGSNTEAFF. The CDR3 DNA is TGCGCCAGCAGCCAGGAACGACAGGGTTCGAACACTGAAGCTTTCTTT.

The chain employs TRBV10-2 and TRBJ1-5; D is unresolved. The CDR3 runs to 13 residues. Germline CDR1 reads WSHSY; CDR2 reads SAAADI. Trimming cost V 4 bases and J 4 bases, with 8 bases left between them. For the CDR3, the DNA is TGCGCCAGCAGTGGGGGTGCAAATCAGCCCCAGCATTTT. This sequence encodes CASSGGANQPQHF.

The V gene is TRBV28, the J gene TRBJ1-2; 8 bases agree with TRBD1. The germline V gene has CDR1 MDHEN and CDR2 SYDVKM. V was clipped by 7 bases and J by 4 bases; unmatched bases: 11. CDR3 length equals 15 residues. CDR3 sequence reads: CASNPPQGGVYGYTF. The CDR3 bases are TGTGCCAGCAACCCCCCACAGGGGGGAGTCTATGGCTACACCTTC.

CDR3 bases: TGTGCCAGCAGTACCACCGGACAGGGAGGATCACCCCTCCACTTT. Translating gives CASSTTGQGGSPLHF. This chain connects TRBV6-5 to TRBJ1-6; 8 bases match TRBD1. Germline values: CDR1 MNHEY, CDR2 SVGAGI. The CDR3 is made up of 15 amino acids. V was pared by 5 bases and J by 10 bases, with 10 bases of the junction left unmatched.

V usage is TRBV29-1 and J usage is TRBJ2-7; 10 nucleotides align to TRBD1. This CDR3 is 14 amino acids long. The germline V gene has CDR1 SQVTM and CDR2 ANQGSEA. The V and J ends lost 6 bases and 2 bases, in that order; junction bases with no gene match: 7. The CDR3 sequence is CSVVPGQGPYEQYF. The CDR3 DNA reads as TGCAGCGTGGTGCCGGGACAGGGGCCCTACGAGCAGTACTTC.

This clone was found a few times. V gene TRBV20-1 combines with J gene TRBJ1-5; D is uncertain. Germline CDR1 reads DFQATT; CDR2 reads SNEGSKA (reference sequence). The germline V and J ends were trimmed by 3 bases and 5 bases, with 17 bases remaining between them. This CDR3 comprises 15 residues. This CDR3 reads CSASSGAIPYQPQHF. As DNA, the CDR3 is TGCAGTGCTAGTTCCGGCGCAATTCCATATCAGCCCCAGCATTTT.